These T cell receptor beta chains were read from a single sample in a study of T cell changes during pregnancy in multiple sclerosis. The table came from immunoSEQ multiplex PCR; TCRdb's copy has only in-frame clones and leaves some out. Here the sample spans some 67,000 clones, under 95% being singletons. The sequencing used peripheral blood, collected after pregnancy. These TCRs come from a female donor with multiple sclerosis, enrolled in a pregnancy study. CDR3s include the opening cysteine and the closing phenylalanine or tryptophan. D genes are given only for firm matches. For some rows the clone size is stated as once, few or many, or as a class when expanded; others skip it.

abundance: .
d_gene: .
v_gene: TRBV21-1
len: 17
j_gene: TRBJ1-5
CDR3aa: CASNLSLGGSMDQPQHF
CDR3nt: TGTGCCAGCAACTTATCACTGGGGGGGTCGATGGATCAGCCCCAGCATTTT

abundance: .
d_gene: .
v_gene: TRBV13
len: 17
j_gene: TRBJ2-1
CDR3aa: CASSGLNRFGSYNEQFF
CDR3nt: TGTGCCAGCAGCGGTCTAAACCGGTTCGGCTCCTACAATGAGCAGTTCTTC

abundance: .
d_gene: .
v_gene: TRBV13
len: 16
j_gene: TRBJ2-1
CDR3aa: CASSLGGLGSYNEQFF
CDR3nt: TGTGCCAGCAGCTTAGGGGGCCTTGGTAGCTACAATGAGCAGTTCTTC

abundance: .
d_gene: TRBD1
v_gene: TRBV6-4
len: 14
j_gene: TRBJ1-4
CDR3aa: CASSEDREDEKLFF
CDR3nt: TGTGCCAGCAGTGAAGACAGGGAGGATGAAAAACTGTTTTTT

abundance: .
d_gene: .
v_gene: TRBV4-3
len: 15
j_gene: TRBJ2-2
CDR3aa: CASSQVGGATGELFF
CDR3nt: TGCGCCAGCAGCCAAGTAGGGGGAGCCACCGGGGAGCTGTTTTTT

abundance: many
d_gene: TRBD1
v_gene: TRBV6-1
len: 16
j_gene: TRBJ1-5
CDR3aa: CASSQEAGQGYQPQHF
CDR3nt: TGTGCCAGCAGTCAAGAGGCGGGACAGGGTTATCAGCCCCAGCATTTT

abundance: .
d_gene: TRBD2
v_gene: TRBV14
len: 13
j_gene: TRBJ2-5
CDR3aa: CASSPGGGETQYF
CDR3nt: TGTGCCAGCAGCCCGGGAGGGGGAGAGACCCAGTACTTC

abundance: .
d_gene: .
v_gene: TRBV9
len: 15
j_gene: TRBJ1-3
CDR3aa: CASSPRTVSGNTIYF
CDR3nt: TGTGCCAGCAGCCCGCGGACAGTCTCTGGAAACACCATATATTTT

abundance: .
d_gene: TRBD1
v_gene: TRBV5-1
len: 14
j_gene: TRBJ2-5
CDR3aa: CASSRDRGRETQYF
CDR3nt: TGCGCCAGCAGCAGAGACAGGGGGCGAGAGACCCAGTACTTC

abundance: .
d_gene: TRBD1
v_gene: TRBV9
len: 16
j_gene: TRBJ2-3
CDR3aa: CASSAKDRFGTDTQYF
CDR3nt: TGTGCCAGCAGCGCCAAGGACAGGTTTGGTACAGATACGCAGTATTTT

abundance: .
d_gene: TRBD1
v_gene: TRBV28
len: 15
j_gene: TRBJ2-1
CDR3aa: CASSKAGTGYNEQFF
CDR3nt: TGTGCCAGCAGTAAAGCCGGGACAGGGTACAATGAGCAGTTCTTC

abundance: .
d_gene: .
v_gene: TRBV20-1
len: 11
j_gene: TRBJ2-3
CDR3aa: CSAGEADTQYF
CDR3nt: TGCAGTGCCGGGGAGGCAGATACGCAGTATTTT

abundance: .
d_gene: TRBD1
v_gene: TRBV5-4
len: 15
j_gene: TRBJ2-7
CDR3aa: CASSLAPGQGYEQYF
CDR3nt: TGTGCCAGCAGCTTGGCCCCGGGACAGGGTTACGAGCAGTACTTC

abundance: .
d_gene: .
v_gene: TRBV27
len: 16
j_gene: TRBJ2-2
CDR3aa: CASSLSARRRTGELFF
CDR3nt: TGTGCCAGCAGTTTATCCGCGCGACGCAGGACCGGGGAGCTGTTTTTT

abundance: .
d_gene: TRBD1
v_gene: TRBV7-9
len: 14
j_gene: TRBJ2-2
CDR3aa: CASSLKGATGELFF
CDR3nt: TGTGCCAGCAGCTTAAAGGGGGCAACCGGGGAGCTGTTTTTT

abundance: .
d_gene: TRBD1
v_gene: TRBV29-1
len: 14
j_gene: TRBJ1-5
CDR3aa: CSTSNGQGSQPQHF
CDR3nt: TGCAGCACCAGTAATGGACAGGGAAGTCAGCCCCAGCATTTT

abundance: .
d_gene: .
v_gene: TRBV18
len: 16
j_gene: TRBJ2-2
CDR3aa: CASSPKTGANTGELFF
CDR3nt: TGTGCCAGCTCACCAAAGACAGGCGCGAACACCGGGGAGCTGTTTTTT

abundance: .
d_gene: .
v_gene: TRBV14
len: 12
j_gene: TRBJ2-1
CDR3aa: CASRDWDNEQFF
CDR3nt: TGTGCCAGCCGGGACTGGGACAATGAGCAGTTCTTC

abundance: .
d_gene: TRBD1
v_gene: TRBV5-1
len: 14
j_gene: TRBJ1-2
CDR3aa: CASSSSPTGSGYTF
CDR3nt: TGCGCCAGCAGCTCTAGCCCGACAGGGTCAGGCTACACCTTC

abundance: once
d_gene: TRBD2
v_gene: TRBV7-7
len: 22
j_gene: TRBJ2-2
CDR3aa: CASSLASRPGTSELANTGELFF
CDR3nt: TGTGCTAGCAGCTTAGCGTCAAGACCTGGGACTAGCGAACTCGCGAACACCGGGGAGCTGTTTTTT

abundance: .
d_gene: TRBD2
v_gene: TRBV4-3
len: 16
j_gene: TRBJ2-1
CDR3aa: CASSQESGGTYNEQFF
CDR3nt: TGCGCCAGCAGCCAAGAGTCGGGGGGAACCTACAATGAGCAGTTCTTC

abundance: .
d_gene: TRBD2
v_gene: TRBV2
len: 16
j_gene: TRBJ2-7
CDR3aa: CASIGLAGGHSYEQYF
CDR3nt: TGTGCCAGCATTGGACTAGCGGGAGGCCATTCCTACGAGCAGTACTTC

abundance: .
d_gene: .
v_gene: TRBV18
len: 14
j_gene: TRBJ2-3
CDR3aa: CASSPDIRTDTQYF
CDR3nt: TGTGCCAGCTCTCCGGACATTAGAACAGATACGCAGTATTTT

abundance: .
d_gene: .
v_gene: TRBV28
len: 11
j_gene: TRBJ1-2
CDR3aa: CASSSAGGYTF
CDR3nt: TGTGCCAGCAGTTCTGCGGGGGGCTACACCTTC

abundance: .
d_gene: TRBD1
v_gene: TRBV6-5
len: 14
j_gene: TRBJ2-7
CDR3aa: CASSYSTGNYEQYF
CDR3nt: TGTGCCAGCAGTTACTCGACAGGGAACTACGAGCAGTACTTC

abundance: .
d_gene: .
v_gene: TRBV28
len: 15
j_gene: TRBJ1-4
CDR3aa: CASSSGDTTNEKLFF
CDR3nt: TGTGCCAGCAGTTCGGGGGATACAACTAATGAAAAACTGTTTTTT

abundance: .
d_gene: TRBD2
v_gene: TRBV30
len: 16
j_gene: TRBJ2-7
CDR3aa: CAWRGPRTSGSEEQYF
CDR3nt: TGTGCCTGGAGAGGACCCAGGACTAGCGGGAGTGAAGAGCAGTACTTC

abundance: once
d_gene: .
v_gene: TRBV5-5
len: 12
j_gene: TRBJ2-1
CDR3aa: CASSLDFYEQFF
CDR3nt: TGTGCCAGCAGCCTAGACTTCTATGAGCAGTTCTTC

abundance: .
d_gene: .
v_gene: TRBV6-1
len: 15
j_gene: TRBJ2-6
CDR3aa: CASRVGGSGANVLTF
CDR3nt: TGTGCCAGCAGGGTGGGCGGGTCTGGGGCCAACGTCCTGACTTTC

abundance: once
d_gene: .
v_gene: TRBV30
len: 14
j_gene: TRBJ2-5
CDR3aa: CAWNEEGVGETQYF
CDR3nt: TGTGCCTGGAACGAGGAGGGAGTGGGGGAGACCCAGTACTTC

abundance: .
d_gene: .
v_gene: TRBV30
len: 15
j_gene: TRBJ1-1
CDR3aa: CAWTQRFSGSTEAFF
CDR3nt: TGTGCCTGGACCCAAAGGTTCTCGGGGAGCACTGAAGCTTTCTTT

abundance: .
d_gene: .
v_gene: TRBV18
len: 15
j_gene: TRBJ1-1
CDR3aa: CASSPRPPGNTEAFF
CDR3nt: TGTGCCAGCTCACCTCGCCCCCCAGGGAACACTGAAGCTTTCTTT

abundance: .
d_gene: TRBD1
v_gene: TRBV7-9
len: 13
j_gene: TRBJ2-1
CDR3aa: CASSSTGDHEQFF
CDR3nt: TGTGCCAGCAGCTCTACAGGGGATCACGAGCAGTTCTTC

abundance: .
d_gene: TRBD1
v_gene: TRBV19
len: 15
j_gene: TRBJ2-1
CDR3aa: CASRTDRSSYNEQFF
CDR3nt: TGTGCCAGTAGGACGGACAGGAGCTCCTACAATGAGCAGTTCTTC

abundance: once
d_gene: .
v_gene: TRBV5-1
len: 15
j_gene: TRBJ1-2
CDR3aa: CASSLGQQGIYGYTF
CDR3nt: TGCGCCAGCAGCTTGGGGCAGCAGGGAATCTATGGCTACACCTTC

abundance: .
d_gene: TRBD2
v_gene: TRBV18
len: 21
j_gene: TRBJ2-1
CDR3aa: CASPEGVLAGGPLSAYNEQFF
CDR3nt: TGTGCCAGCCCAGAGGGTGTCCTAGCGGGAGGGCCGTTGTCCGCCTACAATGAGCAGTTCTTC

abundance: .
d_gene: .
v_gene: TRBV27
len: 14
j_gene: TRBJ1-1
CDR3aa: CASTARQDHTEAFF
CDR3nt: TGTGCCAGCACTGCAAGACAGGACCACACTGAAGCTTTCTTT

abundance: .
d_gene: TRBD1
v_gene: TRBV23-1
len: 18
j_gene: TRBJ2-3
CDR3aa: CAIKLCRTGEAFGDTQYF
CDR3nt: TGCGCCATAAAGCTCTGTCGGACAGGCGAGGCGTTTGGGGATACGCAGTATTTT

abundance: .
d_gene: TRBD2
v_gene: TRBV6-5
len: 14
j_gene: TRBJ2-5
CDR3aa: CASSYQRETETQYF
CDR3nt: TGTGCCAGCAGTTACCAGCGGGAGACAGAGACCCAGTACTTC

abundance: .
d_gene: TRBD2
v_gene: TRBV27
len: 14
j_gene: TRBJ2-7
CDR3aa: CASSLSSGAPEQYF
CDR3nt: TGTGCCAGCAGTTTATCTAGCGGGGCGCCCGAGCAGTACTTC

abundance: .
d_gene: TRBD1
v_gene: TRBV9
len: 17
j_gene: TRBJ2-5
CDR3aa: CASSLQLGGQGVETQYF
CDR3nt: TGTGCCAGCAGCTTACAACTAGGGGGACAGGGGGTAGAGACCCAGTACTTC

abundance: .
d_gene: .
v_gene: TRBV6-5
len: 15
j_gene: TRBJ1-3
CDR3aa: CASSYSSYDGNTIYF
CDR3nt: TGTGCCAGCAGTTACTCGTCCTACGATGGAAACACCATATATTTT

abundance: .
d_gene: .
v_gene: TRBV19
len: 14
j_gene: TRBJ2-7
CDR3aa: CASSIRSQQGEQYF
CDR3nt: TGTGCCAGTAGTATAAGGAGCCAGCAGGGCGAGCAGTACTTC

abundance: .
d_gene: TRBD2
v_gene: TRBV25-1
len: 16
j_gene: TRBJ2-1
CDR3aa: CASTVQATGGYNEQFF
CDR3nt: TGTGCCAGCACCGTACAAGCCACGGGAGGTTACAATGAGCAGTTCTTC

abundance: .
d_gene: TRBD1
v_gene: TRBV5-1
len: 16
j_gene: TRBJ1-5
CDR3aa: CASSPTGATGDQPQHF
CDR3nt: TGCGCCAGCAGCCCCACCGGGGCGACAGGGGATCAGCCCCAGCATTTT

abundance: .
d_gene: .
v_gene: TRBV27
len: 15
j_gene: TRBJ2-2
CDR3aa: CASRGGLLNTGELFF
CDR3nt: TGTGCCAGCAGGGGGGGACTGCTGAACACCGGGGAGCTGTTTTTT

abundance: .
d_gene: TRBD1
v_gene: TRBV5-1
len: 16
j_gene: TRBJ1-4
CDR3aa: CASSLVMGTVREKLFF
CDR3nt: TGCGCCAGCAGCTTGGTAATGGGGACAGTTAGGGAAAAACTGTTTTTT

abundance: .
d_gene: TRBD1
v_gene: TRBV28
len: 16
j_gene: TRBJ1-4
CDR3aa: CASSIKTGVTNEKLFF
CDR3nt: TGTGCCAGCAGTATAAAGACAGGGGTAACTAATGAAAAACTGTTTTTT

abundance: .
d_gene: .
v_gene: TRBV5-1
len: 13
j_gene: TRBJ1-1
CDR3aa: CASSLNRGTEAFF
CDR3nt: TGCGCCAGCAGCTTGAACCGAGGCACTGAAGCTTTCTTT

abundance: once
d_gene: .
v_gene: TRBV5-1
len: 15
j_gene: TRBJ1-1
CDR3aa: CASSTGQYMNTEAFF
CDR3nt: TGCGCCAGCAGCACAGGACAGTACATGAACACTGAAGCTTTCTTT

abundance: .
d_gene: TRBD2
v_gene: TRBV4-2
len: 21
j_gene: TRBJ2-3
CDR3aa: CASSQGNKLAGGRTSTDTQYF
CDR3nt: TGTGCCAGCAGCCAAGGGAACAAACTAGCGGGAGGAAGAACTAGCACAGATACGCAGTATTTT

abundance: .
d_gene: .
v_gene: TRBV27
len: 12
j_gene: TRBJ2-1
CDR3aa: CASRRSYNEQFF
CDR3nt: TGTGCCAGCAGGCGCTCGTACAATGAGCAGTTCTTC

abundance: .
d_gene: .
v_gene: TRBV4-2
len: 17
j_gene: TRBJ1-5
CDR3aa: CASSQDMAGRSNQPQHF
CDR3nt: TGTGCCAGCAGCCAAGATATGGCGGGAAGAAGCAATCAGCCCCAGCATTTT

abundance: .
d_gene: TRBD2
v_gene: TRBV12-5
len: 14
j_gene: TRBJ2-3
CDR3aa: CASSRESPTDTQYF
CDR3nt: TGTGCTAGTTCGCGGGAGTCCCCCACAGATACGCAGTATTTT

abundance: .
d_gene: TRBD1
v_gene: TRBV4-2
len: 16
j_gene: TRBJ2-1
CDR3aa: CASSQAWSGQVDEQFF
CDR3nt: TGTGCCAGCAGCCAAGCTTGGTCCGGACAGGTCGATGAGCAGTTCTTC